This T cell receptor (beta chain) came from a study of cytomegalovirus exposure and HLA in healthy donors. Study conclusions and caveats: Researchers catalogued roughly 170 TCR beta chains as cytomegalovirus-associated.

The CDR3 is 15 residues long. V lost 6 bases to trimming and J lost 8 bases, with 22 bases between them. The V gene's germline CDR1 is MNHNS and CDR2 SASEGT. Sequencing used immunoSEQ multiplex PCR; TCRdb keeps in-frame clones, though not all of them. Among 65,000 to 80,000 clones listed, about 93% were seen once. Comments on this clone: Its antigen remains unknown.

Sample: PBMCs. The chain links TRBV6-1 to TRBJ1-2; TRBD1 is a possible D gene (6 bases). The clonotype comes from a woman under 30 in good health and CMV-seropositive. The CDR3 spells CASRPKVGGAHGYTF. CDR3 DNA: TGTGCCAGCAGACCGAAGGTAGGGGGGGCGCACGGCTACACCTTC.